One sample yielded the 21 T cell receptor beta chains listed below, sequenced in a study of T cell clones after liver transplantation. Clones were read by immunoSEQ multiplex PCR, and TCRdb kept only the in-frame ones, dropping some. The sample contains 70,000 to 85,000 clones, about 80% of which appear only once. Sequenced here: CD4+ T cells from blood, sampled before liver transplant. The receptors shown here come from a human donor who received a liver transplant.

The V call is TRBV19, the J call TRBJ2-2; 13 bases match TRBD2. The germline V gene encodes CDR1 LNHDA and CDR2 SQIVND (reference sequence). With V trimmed by 5 bases and J by 3 bases, 15 bases remained unmatched. The CDR3 extends over 20 amino acids. The CDR3 spells CASSRTLLLAGGKDTGELFF. CDR3 in DNA: TGTGCCAGTAGTCGGACTCTACTACTAGCGGGAGGGAAGGACACCGGGGAGCTGTTTTTT. Using reference TRBV19 and TRBJ2-2 for the parts outside the CDR3, the full variable domain is DGGITQSPKYLFRKEGQNVTLSCEQNLNHDAMYWYRQDPGQGLRLIYYSQIVNDFQKGDIAEGYSVSREKKESFPLTVTSAQKNPTAFYLCASSRTLLLAGGKDTGELFFGEGSRLTVL.

This CDR3 is CASSPRVGNGNQPQHF. Written as DNA, the CDR3 is TGTGCCAGCTCACCACGAGTGGGGAATGGCAATCAGCCCCAGCATTTT. The chain joins TRBV18 to TRBJ1-5; unclear D gene. Germline lookup yields CDR1 KGHSH and CDR2 LQKENI. V dropped 1 base and J dropped 2 bases, with 12 bases sitting between them. The CDR3 covers 16 residues.

This chain uses TRBV7-2 with TRBJ1-1, with 9 bases matching TRBD1. Unmatched junction bases numbered 18, after V lost 5 bases and J lost 5 bases. This CDR3 contains 18 residues. Germline assignment: CDR1 SGHTA and CDR2 FQGNSA. The CDR3 coding sequence is TGTGCCAGCAGCCTTACGATTAGGGACAGGGTGTCGGTAACTGAAGCTTTCTTT. It encodes CASSLTIRDRVSVTEAFF.

This rearrangement joins TRBV2 to TRBJ2-7, with 7 bases matching TRBD1. The CDR3 runs to 13 residues. The V gene end was trimmed by 7 bases and the J gene end by 2 bases; junction bases not matched to a gene: 5. Germline V gene lookup returns CDR1 SNHLY and CDR2 FYNNEI. CDR3 in DNA: TGTGCCAGCAAGCAGGGACAGACCTACGAGCAGTACTTC. Residues: CASKQGQTYEQYF.

The chain is built from TRBV27 and TRBJ1-5, with a tentative D call TRBD1 (6 bases). Trimming removed 1 base from V and 6 bases from J, with 13 bases in between. There are 15 residues in the CDR3. Germline V CDR1 and CDR2: MNHEY, SMNVEV (reference sequence). The CDR3: CASSLLGGASQPQHF. In DNA, the CDR3 is TGTGCCAGCAGTTTATTGGGGGGGGCGAGTCAGCCCCAGCATTTT.

In this sample, this clone turned up once. The chain links TRBV7-2 to TRBJ2-1; D unresolved. The V end lost 4 bases, the J end lost 8 bases, and 6 bases lay between the germline ends. There are 11 residues in the CDR3. Per the germline V gene, CDR1 is SGHTA and CDR2 is FQGNSA. CDR3 sequence reads: CASSSFYEQFF. DNA of the CDR3: TGTGCCAGCAGCTCGTTCTATGAGCAGTTCTTC. The full variable domain, its missing parts supplied by reference TRBV7-2 and TRBJ2-1, is GAGVSQSPSNKVTEKGKDVELRCDPISGHTALYWYRQSLGQGLEFLIYFQGNSAPDKSGLPSDRFSAERTGGSVSTLTIQRTQQEDSAVYLCASSSFYEQFFGPGTRLTVL.

This clone rates as medium-sized (0.01 to 0.1%). V is TRBV5-1 and J is TRBJ2-7; TRBD1 aligns across 9 bases. Trimming took 0 bases from V and 4 from J; bases not matched to a gene: 5. The CDR3 length is 15 residues. CDR1 SGHRS and CDR2 YFSETQ come from the germline V gene. CDR3 region: CASSLDGTGKYEQYF. In DNA form, the CDR3 reads TGCGCCAGCAGCTTGGATGGGACAGGGAAATACGAGCAGTACTTC.

A word on this clone: The junction departs from germline at one end; a sequencing error may be responsible. The genes are TRBV5-1 and TRBJ2-6; perhaps TRBD1 as D (5 bases). The V gene's germline CDR1 is SGHRS and CDR2 YFSETQ. This CDR3 contains 18 residues. In nucleotides, the CDR3 is TGCGCCAGCAGCTTGTTAGTCGGGCGTCTCTCTGGGGCCAACGTCCCGACTTTC. Its protein product is CASSLLVGRLSGANVPTF. The complete variable domain, with remaining parts taken from reference TRBV5-1 and TRBJ2-6, reads KAGVTQTPRYLIKTRGQQVTLSCSPISGHRSVSWYQQTPGQGLQFLFEYFSETQRNKGNFPGRFSGRQFSNSRSEMNVSTLELGDSALYLCASSLLVGRLSGANVPTFGAGSRLTVL.

This rearrangement joins TRBV5-4 to TRBJ2-1; tentative D call: TRBD2 (5 bases). With 4 bases removed from V and 10 bases from J, the gap between germline ends came to 15 bases. The germline gives CDR1 SGHNT, CDR2 YYREEE (reference sequence). The CDR3 is made up of 13 amino acids. CDR3 nucleotides: TGTGCCAGCAGCCCGCAGCGGATGAACGAGCAGTTCTTC. Translation gives CASSPQRMNEQFF.

This clone showed up just a few times. The V gene is TRBV25-1, the J gene TRBJ1-2, with D unresolved. This CDR3 region has 12 residues. CDR1 and CDR2 (germline): MGHDK, SYGVNS. V was pared by 8 bases and J by 2 bases, with 9 bases between. The CDR3 is CASRKDNYGYTF. Written as DNA, the CDR3 is TGTGCCAGCCGGAAGGACAACTATGGCTACACCTTC.

Only one count was recorded for this clone. The chain joins TRBV6-5 to TRBJ1-1; D unresolved. Germline-derived CDR1 and CDR2 are MNHEY and SVGAGI. V gave up 4 bases and J gave up 11 bases, with 17 bases separating them. The CDR3 totals 13 residues. DNA of the CDR3: TGTGCCAGCAGTTCCGACACCCCTCGTTACGCTTTCTTT. This encodes CASSSDTPRYAFF.

This rearrangement joins TRBV9 to TRBJ1-3, with 8 bases that match TRBD1. CDR1 is SGDLS, CDR2 YYNGEE, per germline. The CDR3 totals 15 residues. V dropped 3 bases and J dropped 4; count of bases not matched to a gene: 6. The CDR3 sequence is CASSGGQGPGNTIYF. The CDR3 nucleotides are TGTGCCAGCAGCGGCGGACAGGGCCCAGGAAACACCATATATTTT. Drawing the rest from reference TRBV9 and TRBJ1-3, the complete variable domain is DSGVTQTPKHLITATGQRVTLRCSPRSGDLSVYWYQQSLDQGLQFLIQYYNGEERAKGNILERFSAQQFPDLHSELNLSSLELGDSALYFCASSGGQGPGNTIYFGEGSWLTVV.

This clone was found once. The V and J genes are TRBV2 and TRBJ2-5; 8 nucleotides align to TRBD1. Germline CDR1 and CDR2: SNHLY and FYNNEI. V lost 7 bases to trimming and J lost 4 bases; unmatched junction nucleotides: 8. The CDR3 is made up of 14 amino acids. CDR3 sequence: CASMLRTGIETQYF. In nucleotides, the CDR3 is TGTGCCAGCATGCTACGGACAGGGATAGAGACCCAGTACTTC.

With respect to this clone: The junction and the germline gene differ at one end; a read error may be behind it. This chain uses TRBV18 with TRBJ2-3; the D gene is possibly TRBD1 (6 bases). Germline V gene data show CDR1 as KGHSH and CDR2 as LQKENI. The CDR3 is 16 amino acids. CDR3 protein: CTSSPRIAKGVDTQYF. The CDR3 DNA follows: TGTACCAGCTCACCACGGATCGCCAAGGGGGTGGATACGCAGTATTTT.

This CDR3 is CASRAGTGNQPQHF. Here the CDR3 DNA reads TGTGCCAGCAGAGCCGGGACAGGCAATCAGCCCCAGCATTTT. J is TRBJ1-5 and V is TRBV2, with TRBD1 matching 7 bases. J gave up 2 bases and V 6 bases, and 4 bases lay outside the gene matches. The germline gives CDR1 SNHLY, CDR2 FYNNEI. This CDR3 spans 14 amino acids.

This sequence joins TRBV11-3 and TRBJ2-1, with D possibly TRBD2 on 5 matching bases. CDR1 SGHNT and CDR2 YENEEA come from the germline V gene. V lost 3 bases and J lost 3, with 12 bases in between. CDR3 length: 15 residues. The CDR3 coding sequence is TGTGCCAGCAGCTTTGGCGGGCCTAACTACAATGAGCAGTTCTTC. This codes for CASSFGGPNYNEQFF.

The chain's CDR3 is CASSYRESNQPQHF. DNA for the CDR3: TGTGCCAGCAGTTACAGGGAAAGCAATCAGCCCCAGCATTTT. The chain carries TRBV6-5 and TRBJ1-5, with D uncertain. Trimming cost V 2 bases and J 1 base, with 6 bases left between them. This CDR3 is built from 14 residues. Per germline, CDR1 MNHEY and CDR2 SVGAGI.

The chain combines TRBV7-6 with TRBJ2-1, with unresolved D. V was trimmed by 4 bases and J by 8 bases, leaving 12 bases between them. Germline CDR1 reads SGHVS; CDR2 reads FNYEAQ. The CDR3 is made up of 13 amino acids. The CDR3 protein is CASSSRGRDEQFF. As DNA, the CDR3 is TGTGCCAGCAGCTCCCGAGGACGAGATGAGCAGTTCTTC.

The chain recombines TRBV7-2 with TRBJ2-4, with D unresolved. CDR1 and CDR2 from the germline V gene are SGHTA and FQGNSA. The CDR3 length is 17 residues. Deletions cut 5 bases from V and 0 bases from J, with 17 bases between. The CDR3 spells CASSPELQRTAKNIQYF. In nucleotides, the CDR3 is TGTGCCAGCAGCCCCGAACTCCAACGGACAGCCAAAAACATTCAGTACTTC.

This clone has more than one count but fewer than ten. This chain links TRBV29-1 with TRBJ2-3; D possibly matches TRBD1 or TRBD2 (5 bases each). This CDR3 is 15 amino acids long. Germline V gives CDR1 SQVTM, CDR2 ANQGSEA. Trimming removed 1 base at V and 0 bases at J, with 11 bases between. This CDR3 reads CSVEVGTDSTDTQYF. The CDR3 region has the DNA TGCAGCGTTGAAGTCGGGACCGATAGCACAGATACGCAGTATTTT.

CDR3: CAWSVPGAGGTEAFF. CDR3 DNA sequence: TGTGCCTGGAGTGTACCAGGGGCTGGGGGCACTGAAGCTTTCTTT. The gene calls are TRBV30 and TRBJ1-1, with D perhaps TRBD1 (6 bases). The ends were cut back, 0 bases at V and 4 bases at J, with 15 bases in the middle. From germline, CDR1 is GTSNPN and CDR2 SVGIG (reference sequence). The CDR3 is 15 residues long.